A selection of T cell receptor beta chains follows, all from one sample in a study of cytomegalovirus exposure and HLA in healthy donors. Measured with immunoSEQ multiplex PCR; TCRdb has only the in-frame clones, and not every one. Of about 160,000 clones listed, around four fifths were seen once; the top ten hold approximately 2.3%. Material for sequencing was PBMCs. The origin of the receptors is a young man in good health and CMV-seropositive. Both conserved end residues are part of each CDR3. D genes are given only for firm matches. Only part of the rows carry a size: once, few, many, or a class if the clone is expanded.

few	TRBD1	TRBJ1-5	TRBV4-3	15	TGCGCCAGCAGCCAAGGGACAGGGCGCAATCAGCCCCAGCATTTT	CASSQGTGRNQPQHF
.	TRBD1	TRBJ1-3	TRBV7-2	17	TGTGCCAGCAGCTTAAGGCCGGGACAGGGACCTGGAAACACCATATATTTT	CASSLRPGQGPGNTIYF
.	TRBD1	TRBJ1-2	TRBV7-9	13	TGTGCCAGCAGCGGTGTCAGGGGGCTGGGCTACACCTTC	CASSGVRGLGYTF
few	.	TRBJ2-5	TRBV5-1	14	TGCGCCAGCAGCCTAGGACTGGGTCAAGAGACCCAGTACTTC	CASSLGLGQETQYF
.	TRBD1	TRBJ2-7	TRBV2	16	TGTGCCAGCAGCGACGGAACGCGGACAGGGTTGTACGAGCAGTACTTC	CASSDGTRTGLYEQYF
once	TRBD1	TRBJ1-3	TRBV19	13	TGTGCCAGTGGTAGGGACAGCAGAAACACCATATATTTT	CASGRDSRNTIYF
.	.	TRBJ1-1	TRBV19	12	TGTGCCAGTAGTTGGGCGTACACTGAAGCTTTCTTT	CASSWAYTEAFF
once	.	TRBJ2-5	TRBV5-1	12	TGCGCCAGCAGCTTGGCCGGGGAGACCCAGTACTTC	CASSLAGETQYF
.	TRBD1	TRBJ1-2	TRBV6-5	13	TGTGCCAGCAGTCGGACAGGACGCTATGGCTACACCTTC	CASSRTGRYGYTF
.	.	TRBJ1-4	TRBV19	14	TGTGCCAGTAGTACCGGGTTTGACCAGGAAAAACTGTTTTTT	CASSTGFDQEKLFF
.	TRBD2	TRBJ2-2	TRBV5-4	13	TGTGCCAGCAGCTCCGGGGGGGTCGGGGAGCTGTTTTTT	CASSSGGVGELFF
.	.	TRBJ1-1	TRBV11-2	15	TGTGCCAGCAGCTTAGTGGGGGGGTGGAACACTGAAGCTTTCTTT	CASSLVGGWNTEAFF
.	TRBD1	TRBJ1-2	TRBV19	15	TGTGCCAGTAGTAGATACAGGGGGGGGAACTATGGCTACACCTTC	CASSRYRGGNYGYTF
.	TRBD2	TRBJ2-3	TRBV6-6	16	TGTGCCAGCAGAGGGGGACTAGCGGGTGAAACAGATACGCAGTATTTT	CASRGGLAGETDTQYF
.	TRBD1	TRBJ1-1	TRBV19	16	TGTGCCAGTAAGATCGACAGGGGCCTCATGAACACTGAAGCTTTCTTT	CASKIDRGLMNTEAFF
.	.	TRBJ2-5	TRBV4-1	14	TGCGCCAGCAGCCAAGAGCGACTTTCCGAGACCCAGTACTTC	CASSQERLSETQYF
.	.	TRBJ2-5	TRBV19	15	TGTGCCAGTAGTGGTCGCGGCAGGGGACAAGAGACCCAGTACTTC	CASSGRGRGQETQYF
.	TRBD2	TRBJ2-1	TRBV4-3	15	TGCGCCAGCAGCCAAACTAGCGGGGGGTACAATGAGCAGTTCTTC	CASSQTSGGYNEQFF
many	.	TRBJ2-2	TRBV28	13	TGTGCCAGCAGCCCCAGGGGCACCGGGGAGCTGTTTTTT	CASSPRGTGELFF
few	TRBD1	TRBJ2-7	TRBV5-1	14	TGCGCCAGCAGCGTGGACAGGGGTCCCTACGAGCAGTACTTC	CASSVDRGPYEQYF
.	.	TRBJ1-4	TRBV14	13	TGTGCCAGCAGCCAAGCCCCCGGCGGGAAACTGTTTTTT	CASSQAPGGKLFF
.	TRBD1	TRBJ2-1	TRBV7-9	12	TGTGCCAGCAGCCCGGACAGGGGCCGGTCGTTCTTC	CASSPDRGRSFF
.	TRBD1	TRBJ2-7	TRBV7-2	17	TGTGCCAGCAGCCTACGTGCGGACAGGGGACTATCCTACGAGCAGTACTTC	CASSLRADRGLSYEQYF
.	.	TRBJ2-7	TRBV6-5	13	TGTGCCAGCACCCGGACGGGGACCTACGAGCAGTACTTC	CASTRTGTYEQYF
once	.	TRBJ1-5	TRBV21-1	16	TGTGCCAGCAGCTCTTTGGGACAGGGGAGCAATCAGCCCCAGCATTTT	CASSSLGQGSNQPQHF
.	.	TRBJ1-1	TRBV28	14	TGTGCCAGCAGTTTAGGAAGGAGGGGCACTGAAGCTTTCTTT	CASSLGRRGTEAFF
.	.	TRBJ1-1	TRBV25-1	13	TGTGCCAGCAGTTTACAGGGGAACACTGAAGCTTTCTTT	CASSLQGNTEAFF
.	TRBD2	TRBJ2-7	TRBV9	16	TGTGCCAGCAGCGAACAACCCGGGACTAGCGGCGACGAGCAGTACTTC	CASSEQPGTSGDEQYF
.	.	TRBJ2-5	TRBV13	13	TGTGCCAGCAGCCCGGACAGACAAGAGACCCAGTACTTC	CASSPDRQETQYF
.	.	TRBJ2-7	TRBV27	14	TGTGCCAGCAGTTTGCCAGGGCCCCCCTACGAGCAGTACTTC	CASSLPGPPYEQYF
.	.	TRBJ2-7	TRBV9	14	TGTGCCAGCACCCCGGCGGTTGACTCCTACGAGCAGTACTTC	CASTPAVDSYEQYF
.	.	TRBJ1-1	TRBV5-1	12	TGCGCCAGCAGCTTGGACCGGGGTTCAGCTTTCTTT	CASSLDRGSAFF
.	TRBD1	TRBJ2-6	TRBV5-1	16	TGCGCCAGCAGCCGCAGACAGGGCGCTGGGGCCAACGTCCTGACTTTC	CASSRRQGAGANVLTF
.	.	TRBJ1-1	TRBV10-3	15	TGTGCCATCAGGATTGACAGGTATTTGAACACTGAAGCTTTCTTT	CAIRIDRYLNTEAFF
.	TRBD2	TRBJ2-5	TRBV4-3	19	TGCGCCAGCAGCCGAAAAGCAAGCGGGGGGACTTACTACCAAGAGACCCAGTACTTC	CASSRKASGGTYYQETQYF
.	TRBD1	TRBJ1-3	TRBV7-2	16	TGTGCCAGCAGCCAACAGGGGGCCGGATCTGGAAACACCATATATTTT	CASSQQGAGSGNTIYF
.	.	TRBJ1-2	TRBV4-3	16	TGCGCCAGCAGCCAAGATCAAAGGGGCTCGATCTATGGCTACACCTTC	CASSQDQRGSIYGYTF
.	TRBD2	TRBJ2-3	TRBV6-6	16	TGTGCCAGCAGTTACTCTAAACTAGCGGGGGCAGATACGCAGTATTTT	CASSYSKLAGADTQYF
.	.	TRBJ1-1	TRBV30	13	TGTGCCTGGACTGGTAGGGGTCGAACTGAAGCTTTCTTT	CAWTGRGRTEAFF
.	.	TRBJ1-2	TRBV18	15	TGTGCCAGCCGTGCTCCACCGCCACAGGGCTATGGCTACACCTTC	CASRAPPPQGYGYTF
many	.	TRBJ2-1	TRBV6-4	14	TGTGCCAGCAGTGACGCTGATGACGGCGGTCAGCAGTTCTTC	CASSDADDGGQQFF